Listed here are 13 T cell receptor beta chains from one sample, sequenced in a study of monozygotic twins with inflammatory bowel disease. TCRdb reprocessed the 5' RACE reads and keeps a single row for each CDR3 protein, giving no DNA. The ten top clones account for 7.5% to 9.5%, within a sample of about 200,000 distinct CDR3 sequences. Sequencing was done on a sample of blood. These receptors were obtained from a human donor with ulcerative colitis or Crohn's disease, or a healthy co-twin of an affected twin (not recorded which).

The chain uses TRBV5-1 and TRBJ2-1; TCRdb's assignment of TRBD2 cannot be checked, as there is no DNA. CDR1 is SGHRS, CDR2 YFSETQ, per germline. CDR3 length equals 14 residues. CDR3 in amino acids: CASSFRDSGNEQFF.

The chain recombines TRBV5-1 with TRBJ2-7. The CDR3 sequence is 13 residues long. CDR1 is SGHRS and CDR2 is YFSETQ in the germline V gene. The CDR3 here is CASSYEDSYEQYF.

This chain connects TRBV12-3 or TRBV12-4 to TRBJ1-2. This CDR3 is built from 13 residues. The CDR3 sequence: CASSLIGLGGYTF.

The V call is TRBV6-6, the J call TRBJ1-5. Germline CDR1 MNHNY, CDR2 SVGAGI (reference sequence). There are 12 residues in the CDR3. CDR3 loop: CASSYPEGTQHF.

The V and J genes are TRBV6-5 and TRBJ2-7. The CDR3 is 12 residues long. Per germline, CDR1 MNHEY and CDR2 SVGAGI. CDR3 loop: CASSYFLGEQYF.

The V call is TRBV12-3 or TRBV12-4, the J call TRBJ1-6; the D call of TRBD1 rests on TCRdb alone, since no DNA is present to check it. The CDR3 is 15 amino acids. The CDR3 loop reads CASNRQGAGNSPLHF.

The CDR3 loop reads CASSLPPYEQYF. The V call is TRBV2, the J call TRBJ2-7. The CDR3 spans 12 residues. CDR1 is SNHLY and CDR2 is FYNNEI in the germline V gene.

The J gene is TRBJ2-2, the V gene TRBV12-3 or TRBV12-4; TCRdb designates TRBD1, a call that cannot be tested without DNA. The CDR3 is 13 residues long. CDR3 sequence: CASSLVRGGELFF.

The V gene is TRBV4-2, the J gene TRBJ1-2. Germline loops: CDR1 LGHNA, CDR2 YNFKEQ. This CDR3 is 15 amino acids long. CDR3 residues: CASSQEPGVYYGYTF.

This sequence joins TRBV20-1 and TRBJ2-1; TCRdb gives TRBD2 as the D gene, but with no DNA this cannot be confirmed. The CDR3 has 12 residues. The germline V gene encodes CDR1 DFQATT and CDR2 SNEGSKA (reference sequence). The chain's CDR3 is CSANRGSDEQFF.

The chain's CDR3 is CASSLLDSYNEQFF. This chain uses TRBV7-9 with TRBJ2-1. Germline loops: CDR1 SEHNR, CDR2 FQNEAQ (reference sequence). The CDR3 contains 14 residues.

This rearrangement joins TRBV12-3 or TRBV12-4 to TRBJ2-2; TCRdb gives TRBD1 as the D gene, but with no DNA this cannot be confirmed. The CDR3 consists of 12 residues. This chain's CDR3 is CASSVPRGELFF.

This rearrangement joins TRBV7-8 to TRBJ2-1; the D call from TCRdb, TRBD2, cannot be confirmed without DNA. Germline loops: CDR1 SGHVS, CDR2 FQNEAQ. The CDR3 is made up of 15 amino acids. The CDR3 loop is CASTSVAGAYNEQFF. Full variable domain (rest looked up from reference TRBV7-8 and TRBJ2-1): GAGVSQSPRYKVAKRGQDVALRCDPISGHVSLFWYQQALGQGPEFLTYFQNEAQLDKSGLPSDRFFAERPEGSVSTLKIQRTQQEDSAVYLCASTSVAGAYNEQFFGPGTRLTVL.